The following is a T cell receptor (beta chain) sequence with its context. Which antigen it targets is not known. No much larger clone exists at a distance of one base, and base qualities are not known. These data are taken from a study of shared clonotypes between healthy human individuals (dated by TCRdb to between 2020 and 2021). For the wider study: A few men and a couple of women, aged 18 to 49 years, made up the cohort. For each donor, three plates each were used for CD4 naive and CD4 memory, two plates were used for CD8 naive, and one plate was used for CD8 memory. The study deeply sequenced blood TCR repertoires of five healthy adults to estimate repertoire size and the extent of clonotype sharing between individuals. To increase sequencing depth and limit assay-specific biases, TCR repertoire library preparation and sequencing were carried out by different laboratories using diverse techniques. Leukapheresis yielded between about 0.85 and 10 billion PBMCs per donor. General study outcomes and caveats: Based on pairwise subsampling, the degree of clonotype sharing among donors was expected to be affected by sequencing depth. Across a handful of donors, about 4.5% of naive CD4, roughly 3.8% of naive CD8, approximately 2.5% of memory CD4, and over 0.35% of memory CD8 clonotypes were shared. Incomplete sequencing was indicated by rarefaction of sorted-subset datasets, despite the large sequencing depth. Estimated clonotype richness was generally larger for naive than for memory subsets. Sampling was restricted to blood, and TCR repertoires in tissue are likely to differ from TCR repertoires in blood. The small number of donors limited the genetic and exposure-history diversity represented. Compared with non-shared clonotypes, the clonotypes found in all four sorted-subset donors had higher generation probabilities.

Using the deep immunoSEQ assay, TCR CDR3 regions were amplified from genomic DNA by multiplex PCR. Genomic DNA extracted from each cell subset was distributed evenly over all wells of several immunoSEQ 96-well plates, and each plate served as one replicate. For sorted subsets, around 200 ng genomic DNA, equal to 25,000 to 35,000 T cell genomes, was loaded into each replicate PCR. Purified libraries were measured with a Qubit 3.0 fluorometer, size-checked on a Bioanalyzer 2100, and measured again with the KAPA Library Quantification kit. Every immunoSEQ 96-well plate was sequenced on a separate single-read 150-cycle Illumina NextSeq 550 flow cell. The authors processed their data as follows. Because the immunoSEQ output held only junctional sequences and lacked quality scores, the filtering could not match the filtering applied to full-length reads. Sequences were annotated with PyIR, a Python wrapper for IgBLAST v1.9, using IMGT germline references to assign V/J genes and CDR3. Any read was removed if the V/J assignment was weak (E-value above 1e-6), the CDR3 was missing, or the read contained stop codons, out-of-frame junctions, or ambiguous translated residues. V3J clonotypes were defined as sequences sharing an identical inferred V gene, J gene, and CDR3 amino acid sequence. Percentage overlap between repertoires was computed as shared unique clonotypes divided by the size of the smaller repertoire. RTK rarefaction, the Chao1 estimator, and Recon v2.1 estimates of unobserved clonotypes were used to assess repertoire richness. OLGA was used to compute generation probabilities for all TCRbeta clonotypes that the gDNA method yielded from a handful of donors. The immuneACCESS repertoire file appears here via TCRdb, limited to in-frame rearrangements. These files lack a portion of the clones; in checked studies, under half of the deficit traces to unresolved V genes, and the cause of the others is not known. The V and J calls and the clone size are those of that table, but D and trimming were determined from the DNA. Present in this sample are 800,000 or so clones, 90% to 97% of which were seen just once. Of the sample, about 0.25% falls within the top ten clones.

The CDR3 holds 13 amino acids from the cysteine to the phenylalanine. Of all the DNA, just the CDR3 is kept, 39 bases in frame from base 1. CDR1 is given as MGHDK and CDR2 as SYGVNS, both from the germline V gene. V is pared back by 5 bases and J by 1 base, with 8 bases lying between the germline termini. CD8 naive samples were CD45RO-negative cells positively selected for CCR7, giving a CD45RA+CCR7+ population that excluded TemRA cells. The donors were healthy, HIV-negative adults with no recently reported acute infections or vaccinations. Every donor was a Caucasian adult residing in Nashville, Tennessee, USA. After blood collection by leukapheresis, PBMCs were isolated using Ficoll-Histopaque density gradient centrifugation and then cryopreserved in the vapor phase of liquid nitrogen. Purity and quantity of every magnetically sorted T cell population were checked by analytical flow cytometry. Each sorted fraction had its genomic DNA isolated and then quantified by UV absorbance on a Nanodrop 2000c.

Sequenced material: naive CD8+ T cells sorted from blood. This sample's cell subset or site label indicates: CD45RA+CCR7+. This TCR came from a man under 40 in good health. The V gene is TRBV25-1 and the J gene is TRBJ1-1; TRBD1 is a possible D gene, resting on 6 matching bases. The encoded CDR3 is CASSLQGNTEAFF. Read as DNA, the sequence is TGTGCCAGCAGTTTACAGGGGAACACTGAAGCTTTCTTT.